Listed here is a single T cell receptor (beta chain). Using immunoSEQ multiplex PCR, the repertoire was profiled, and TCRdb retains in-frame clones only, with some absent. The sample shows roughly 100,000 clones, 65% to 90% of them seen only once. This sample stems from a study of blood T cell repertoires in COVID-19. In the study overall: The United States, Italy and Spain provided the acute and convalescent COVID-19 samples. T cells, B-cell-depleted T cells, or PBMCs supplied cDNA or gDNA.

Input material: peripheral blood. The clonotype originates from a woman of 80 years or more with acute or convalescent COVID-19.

The DNA of the CDR3 is TGTGCCAGCAGTCGACAGGGAGGCAATGAGCAGTTCTTC. This sequence encodes CASSRQGGNEQFF. The V and J genes are TRBV6-5 and TRBJ2-1; a possible D gene is TRBD1 (7 bases). There are 13 residues in the CDR3. Germline V gene data show CDR1 as MNHEY and CDR2 as SVGAGI. Trimming removed 5 bases from V and 6 bases from J, with 11 bases in between.